A selection of T cell receptor beta chains follows, all from one sample in a study of CD4+ T cells in melanoma. Profiling relied on immunoSEQ multiplex PCR, and the TCRdb table lists in-frame clones only, not all of them. Of some 15,000 clones listed, approximately 63% are singletons. The sample taken for sequencing was cells from a culture (not recorded whether cultured in vitro). These receptors were taken from a human donor with melanoma. Each CDR3 is given with its conserved first and last residue. Fields, in order: D gene, V gene, J gene, CDR3 length, clone size, CDR3 protein, CDR3 DNA. The D gene is left open where the match is weak. Clone size is stated in some rows and not others, as once, few, many or a class when expanded.

d_gene: TRBD1
v_gene: TRBV29-1
j_gene: TRBJ1-1
len: 16
abundance: few
CDR3aa: CSAYSGGTGVPTEAFF
CDR3nt: TGCAGCGCCTACTCCGGTGGGACAGGGGTCCCCACTGAAGCTTTCTTT

d_gene: TRBD1
v_gene: TRBV11-2
j_gene: TRBJ2-1
len: 16
abundance: -
CDR3aa: CASRSIPGQTYNEQFF
CDR3nt: TGTGCCAGCAGATCAATACCGGGACAGACCTACAATGAGCAGTTCTTC

d_gene: TRBD1
v_gene: TRBV30
j_gene: TRBJ1-6
len: 15
abundance: few
CDR3aa: CAWSVLGTGDSPLHF
CDR3nt: TGTGCCTGGAGTGTACTTGGGACAGGGGATTCACCCCTCCACTTT

d_gene: -
v_gene: TRBV5-1
j_gene: TRBJ2-7
len: 16
abundance: -
CDR3aa: CASSLGMQTGGSEQYF
CDR3nt: TGCGCCAGCAGCTTGGGTATGCAGACGGGCGGTTCCGAGCAGTACTTC

d_gene: TRBD1
v_gene: TRBV6-1
j_gene: TRBJ1-1
len: 14
abundance: -
CDR3aa: CASSPDRLNTEAFF
CDR3nt: TGTGCCAGCAGTCCGGACAGGCTAAACACTGAAGCTTTCTTT

d_gene: -
v_gene: TRBV6-6
j_gene: TRBJ1-4
len: 15
abundance: -
CDR3aa: CASSSRDGLNEKLFF
CDR3nt: TGTGCCAGCAGTTCCCGGGACGGACTAAATGAAAAACTGTTTTTT

d_gene: -
v_gene: TRBV5-1
j_gene: TRBJ2-2
len: 15
abundance: few
CDR3aa: CASSSGTMNTGELFF
CDR3nt: TGCGCCAGCTCCTCCGGGACGATGAACACCGGGGAGCTGTTTTTT

d_gene: -
v_gene: TRBV5-6
j_gene: TRBJ2-2
len: 16
abundance: -
CDR3aa: CASSLGVIGITGELFF
CDR3nt: TGTGCCAGCAGCCTTGGGGTAATAGGGATCACCGGGGAGCTGTTTTTT

d_gene: TRBD1
v_gene: TRBV6-5
j_gene: TRBJ1-6
len: 15
abundance: few
CDR3aa: CASSYYDRGDSPLHF
CDR3nt: TGTGCCAGCAGTTACTACGACAGGGGAGATTCACCCCTCCACTTT

d_gene: -
v_gene: TRBV25-1
j_gene: TRBJ1-1
len: 15
abundance: -
CDR3aa: CASSQGGGWNTEAFF
CDR3nt: TGTGCCAGCAGCCAAGGGGGGGGATGGAACACTGAAGCTTTCTTT

d_gene: TRBD2
v_gene: TRBV7-3
j_gene: TRBJ2-5
len: 14
abundance: few
CDR3aa: CASSLAGEWGTQYF
CDR3nt: TGTGCCAGCAGCTTAGCGGGGGAGTGGGGGACCCAGTACTTC

d_gene: TRBD2
v_gene: TRBV5-1
j_gene: TRBJ2-3
len: 15
abundance: -
CDR3aa: CASNRGGLETDTQYF
CDR3nt: TGCGCCAGCAACCGGGGGGGCCTAGAAACAGATACGCAGTATTTT

d_gene: -
v_gene: TRBV10-3
j_gene: TRBJ1-1
len: 14
abundance: once
CDR3aa: CAISGWGGNTEAFF
CDR3nt: TGTGCCATCAGTGGGTGGGGTGGGAACACTGAAGCTTTCTTT

d_gene: TRBD1
v_gene: TRBV10-3
j_gene: TRBJ1-6
len: 15
abundance: once
CDR3aa: CAISGSPGGNSPLHF
CDR3nt: TGTGCCATCAGTGGTTCCCCAGGGGGAAATTCACCCCTCCACTTT

d_gene: -
v_gene: TRBV5-1
j_gene: TRBJ2-2
len: 14
abundance: few
CDR3aa: CASSLPGNTGELFF
CDR3nt: TGCGCCAGCAGCTTGCCCGGGAACACCGGGGAGCTGTTTTTT

d_gene: TRBD1
v_gene: TRBV27
j_gene: TRBJ2-3
len: 15
abundance: -
CDR3aa: CASSSGQGARRSQYF
CDR3nt: TGTGCCAGCAGTTCGGGACAGGGGGCCCGACGATCGCAGTATTTT

d_gene: TRBD1
v_gene: TRBV7-3
j_gene: TRBJ2-7
len: 13
abundance: -
CDR3aa: CASSVGQAYEQYF
CDR3nt: TGTGCCAGCAGCGTGGGACAGGCCTACGAGCAGTACTTC

d_gene: TRBD2
v_gene: TRBV6-1
j_gene: TRBJ2-2
len: 16
abundance: -
CDR3aa: CASSEGLAGGTGELFF
CDR3nt: TGTGCCAGCAGTGAGGGACTAGCGGGGGGGACCGGGGAGCTGTTTTTT

d_gene: TRBD1
v_gene: TRBV5-1
j_gene: TRBJ1-2
len: 17
abundance: -
CDR3aa: CASSLEGIRDSKYGYTF
CDR3nt: TGCGCCAGCAGCTTGGAGGGAATACGGGACAGTAAATATGGCTACACCTTC

d_gene: -
v_gene: TRBV9
j_gene: TRBJ2-2
len: 15
abundance: -
CDR3aa: CASSVGGPGTGELFF
CDR3nt: TGTGCCAGCAGCGTAGGTGGGCCTGGTACCGGGGAGCTGTTTTTT

d_gene: -
v_gene: TRBV27
j_gene: TRBJ1-6
len: 15
abundance: -
CDR3aa: CASRGQALPNSPLHF
CDR3nt: TGTGCCAGCCGGGGACAAGCCCTACCGAATTCACCCCTCCACTTT

d_gene: -
v_gene: TRBV6-5
j_gene: TRBJ1-1
len: 14
abundance: -
CDR3aa: CASRSGQTNTEAFF
CDR3nt: TGTGCCAGCAGGTCCGGACAGACGAACACTGAAGCTTTCTTT

d_gene: -
v_gene: TRBV5-1
j_gene: TRBJ1-1
len: 13
abundance: few
CDR3aa: CASTLRGDTEAFF
CDR3nt: TGCGCCAGCACCCTCCGGGGCGACACTGAAGCTTTCTTT

d_gene: TRBD2
v_gene: TRBV6-1
j_gene: TRBJ2-7
len: 15
abundance: few
CDR3aa: CASFGTSGGSYEQYF
CDR3nt: TGTGCCAGCTTCGGGACTAGCGGGGGTTCCTACGAGCAGTACTTC

d_gene: -
v_gene: TRBV7-2
j_gene: TRBJ2-7
len: 12
abundance: few
CDR3aa: CASSRLPYEQYF
CDR3nt: TGTGCCAGCAGCCGGTTACCCTACGAGCAGTACTTC

d_gene: -
v_gene: TRBV7-2
j_gene: TRBJ1-2
len: 15
abundance: -
CDR3aa: CASSLTGQGGYGYTF
CDR3nt: TGTGCCAGCAGCTTAACGGGGCAAGGGGGCTATGGCTACACCTTC

d_gene: -
v_gene: TRBV21-1
j_gene: TRBJ2-7
len: 8
abundance: -
CDR3aa: CAASEQYF
CDR3nt: TGTGCCGCGTCCGAGCAGTACTTC

d_gene: -
v_gene: TRBV5-6
j_gene: TRBJ1-6
len: 14
abundance: -
CDR3aa: CASSPGFSNSPLHF
CDR3nt: TGTGCCAGCAGCCCGGGTTTTAGTAATTCACCCCTCCACTTT

d_gene: -
v_gene: TRBV18
j_gene: TRBJ2-7
len: 13
abundance: -
CDR3aa: CASSRTDSYEQYF
CDR3nt: TGTGCCAGCTCACGGACAGATAGCTACGAGCAGTACTTC

d_gene: -
v_gene: TRBV7-9
j_gene: TRBJ1-3
len: 14
abundance: -
CDR3aa: CASGDWSSGNTIYF
CDR3nt: TGTGCCAGCGGGGACTGGAGCTCTGGAAACACCATATATTTT